Shown below are 14 T cell receptor beta chains from a single sample sequenced in a study of human T cells and chemical hapten exposure. Described time point: patch test 2, 6 weeks after DPC sensitization. Treatment reported: therapeutic diphenylcyclopropenone sensitization with weekly scalp DPC. TCRdb passed the RACE reads through MiXCR, listing each CDR3 protein once. The sample shows under 100,000 distinct CDR3 sequences, 10% to 12% of them seen only once. The sequencing here drew on whole blood, taken in connection with sensitization to the hapten diphenylcyclopropenone (DPC). The receptors originated from a woman aged 40 to 49 with alopecia areata. Some clones in this sample may be carry-over from other donors' samples.

In its sample, this clonotype was seen many times. The chain joins TRBV6-6 to TRBJ1-5; possible D gene TRBD1, 6 bases. The CDR3 runs 18 residues. V dropped 2 bases and J dropped 2 bases, with 19 bases sitting between them. The V gene's germline CDR1 is MNHNY and CDR2 SVGAGI (reference sequence). The CDR3 loop is CASSYPAKAGARNQPQHF. DNA of the CDR3: TGTGCCAGCAGTTACCCCGCAAAAGCAGGGGCCCGCAATCAGCCCCAGCATTTT.

The sample holds many counts of this clonotype. The chain recombines TRBV19 with TRBJ2-5; 11 bases are a match to TRBD1. The CDR3 extends over 15 amino acids. The trim removed 4 bases at V and 4 bases at J, leaving 5 bases unmatched. The germline V gene encodes CDR1 LNHDA and CDR2 SQIVND (reference sequence). The CDR3 DNA reads TGTGCCAGTAGTACCGGGACAGGGGGTGCAGAGACCCAGTACTTC. It translates to CASSTGTGGAETQYF.

This clonotype was picked up a small number of times. V usage is TRBV29-1 and J usage is TRBJ2-5, with 8 bases matching TRBD2. The V gene end was trimmed by 7 bases and the J gene end by 6 bases; junction bases not matched to a gene: 10. The CDR3 has 13 residues. Per germline, CDR1 SQVTM and CDR2 ANQGSEA. The CDR3 DNA follows: TGCAGCGAAAAGACAGGCGGGGGGCAGACCCAGTACTTC. As protein: CSEKTGGGQTQYF.

This clonotype showed up many times. The rearrangement uses TRBV27 and TRBJ2-7; 7 bases are a match to TRBD2. J lost 3 bases, V lost 3 bases, and 5 bases had no gene match. From germline, CDR1 is MNHEY and CDR2 SMNVEV (reference sequence). CDR3 length equals 14 residues. CDR3 sequence reads: CASSFGLAVYEQYF. Here the CDR3 DNA reads TGTGCCAGCAGTTTCGGCCTAGCGGTCTACGAGCAGTACTTC.

This chain connects TRBV27 to TRBJ1-6; 7 bases are shared with TRBD1. This CDR3 is 16 amino acids long. Trimming at V came to 5 bases and at J to 9 bases, leaving 13 bases not matched to a gene. Germline V gene sequence: CDR1 MNHEY, CDR2 SMNVEV (reference sequence). The CDR3 protein is CASSRSRGQEGSPLHF. CDR3 coding DNA: TGTGCCAGCAGTCGTTCGAGGGGGCAGGAGGGTTCACCCCTCCACTTT.

The chain has TRBV11-2 and TRBJ2-7; no firm D call. Germline V gene lookup returns CDR1 SGHAT and CDR2 FQNNGV. V dropped 5 bases and J dropped 0 bases, with 14 bases sitting between them. CDR3 length equals 15 residues. Here the CDR3 DNA reads TGTGCCAGCAGCCCCTATTTAAGCGTCTCCTACGAGCAGTACTTC. Translated: CASSPYLSVSYEQYF.

The V gene is TRBV6-1, the J gene TRBJ1-5, with no clear D. Germline CDR1 and CDR2: MNHNS and SASEGT. Trimming left V 2 bases short and J 4 bases short, with 9 bases between. This CDR3 region has 14 residues. The chain's CDR3 is CASSEMGPNQPQHF. The CDR3 DNA reads as TGTGCCAGCAGTGAAATGGGCCCGAATCAGCCCCAGCATTTT.

In regard to this clonotype: This clone may be a read error of a much larger clone one base away. The gene calls are TRBV13 and TRBJ1-3; 8 bases align to TRBD1. The V gene's germline CDR1 is PRHDT and CDR2 FYEKMQ (reference sequence). This CDR3 has 19 amino acids. The CDR3 loop reads CASSPPRATGGWGGSTIYF. For the CDR3, the DNA is TGTGCCAGCAGCCCGCCCCGGGCCACAGGGGGTTGGGGTGGAAGCACCATATATTTT.

This clonotype was recorded many times. V is TRBV25-1 and J is TRBJ1-1, with D uncertain. Germline-derived CDR1 and CDR2 are MGHDK and SYGVNS. CDR3 length equals 15 residues. V lost 5 bases to trimming and J lost 5 bases, with 18 bases between them. The chain's CDR3 is CASSPIIGPGTEAFF. CDR3 coding DNA: TGTGCCAGCAGTCCTATAATCGGGCCGGGAACTGAAGCTTTCTTT.

A few counts support this clonotype. The gene calls are TRBV4-1 and TRBJ1-2; D uncertain. The germline V gene has CDR1 MGHRA and CDR2 YSYEKL. This CDR3 has 15 amino acids. Trimming removed 0 bases at V and 2 bases at J, with 10 bases between. The CDR3 reads CASSQDRTRNYGYTF. CDR3 coding DNA: TGCGCCAGCAGCCAAGATAGGACGAGAAACTATGGCTACACCTTC.

The genes are TRBV13 and TRBJ1-2, with D tentatively TRBD1 (6 bases). This CDR3 contains 14 residues. The V gene lost 5 bases and the J gene lost 8 bases, with 18 bases spanning the gap. Germline V gene sequence: CDR1 PRHDT, CDR2 FYEKMQ (reference sequence). CDR3 amino acids: CASSPKGGAEGYTF. The CDR3 nucleotides are TGTGCCAGCAGCCCAAAAGGGGGGGCTGAAGGCTACACCTTC.

This clonotype has just a few counts. V gene TRBV4-1 combines with J gene TRBJ2-3, with 11 bases that match TRBD1. V was clipped by 3 bases and J by 4 bases; unmatched bases: 3. CDR1 and CDR2 (germline): MGHRA, YSYEKL. There are 15 residues in the CDR3. CDR3 amino acids: CASSQSDRGPDTQYF. In DNA, the CDR3 is TGCGCCAGCAGCCAGTCGGACAGGGGGCCAGATACGCAGTATTTT.

The chain carries TRBV5-6 and TRBJ2-5; 10 bases match TRBD2. The CDR3 consists of 14 residues. Germline V gives CDR1 SGHDT, CDR2 YYEEEE. After removal of 4 bases from V and 7 bases from J, the junction contained 7 bases not matched to a gene. In DNA form, the CDR3 reads TGTGCCAGCAGCCCAGCGGGAGGGCTGGGGACCCAGTACTTC. Translation: CASSPAGGLGTQYF.

This clonotype was counted a few times. The chain is built from TRBV27 and TRBJ1-6; 7 nucleotides match TRBD1. This CDR3 is built from 15 residues. The V gene's germline CDR1 is MNHEY and CDR2 SMNVEV (reference sequence). V dropped 6 bases and J dropped 7; count of bases not matched to a gene: 9. The CDR3 loop reads CASSQRQGRNSPLHF. CDR3 nucleotide sequence: TGTGCCAGCAGCCAAAGACAGGGTCGGAATTCACCCCTCCACTTT.